Presented here are 30 T cell receptor beta chains from one specimen sequenced in a study of Ad26.COV2.S vaccination and SARS-CoV-2 variants listed by TCRdb under 2021. The sample's time point label is to be understood as: individuals recovered from natural SARS-CoV-2 infection. Library method: the immunoSEQ multiplex PCR assay. This is the immuneACCESS table as TCRdb keeps it, with only in-frame sequences that have V and J called. A part of the clones is gone; compared with another copy, unresolved V genes explain less than half, and the rest is unexplained. The sample records 43,000 or so clones, approximately 80% of which are singletons. About 45% of the sample is taken by the ten largest. The source was peripheral blood, collected after recovery from COVID-19. These receptor sequences come from a human donor who had recovered from COVID-19.

This chain connects TRBV5-4 to TRBJ1-1, with D unresolved. The V gene's germline CDR1 is SGHNT and CDR2 YYREEE (reference sequence). V lost 4 bases and J lost 10, with 20 bases in between. The CDR3 sequence is 14 residues long. Written as DNA, the CDR3 is TGTGCCAGCAGCGACCCTAGACGGGCGATCGGAGCTTTCTTT. Translating it yields CASSDPRRAIGAFF.

This rearrangement joins TRBV7-3 to TRBJ1-2; D is perhaps TRBD1 (5 bases). Trimming removed 4 bases at V and 8 bases at J, with 14 bases between. The CDR3 totals 13 residues. Germline V gene data show CDR1 as SGHTA and CDR2 as FQGTGA. The CDR3 bases are TGTGCCAGCAGCTCCCCCCAGGGATCAGGCTACACCTTC. Protein sequence: CASSSPQGSGYTF.

V gene TRBV5-5 combines with J gene TRBJ2-5; 7 nucleotides agree with TRBD2. Germline values: CDR1 SGHKS, CDR2 YYEKEE (reference sequence). CDR3 length: 14 residues. The J segment lost 3 bases and the V segment lost 2 bases, leaving 4 bases of the junction unmatched. CDR3 residues: CASSLAGLEETQYF. The DNA of the CDR3 is TGTGCCAGCAGCTTAGCGGGATTAGAAGAGACCCAGTACTTC.

This rearrangement joins TRBV19 to TRBJ2-2; 9 bases line up with TRBD1. Germline loops: CDR1 LNHDA, CDR2 SQIVND (reference sequence). V shed 9 bases, J shed 3 bases, and the junction held 5 bases outside the gene matches. CDR3 length: 14 amino acids. The CDR3 protein is CASKRDRDTGELFF. The CDR3 DNA reads TGTGCCAGCAAGCGGGACAGGGACACCGGGGAGCTGTTTTTT.

J is TRBJ1-6 and V is TRBV7-3, with D unclear. The CDR3 sequence is 14 residues long. Germline CDR1 is SGHTA and CDR2 is FQGTGA. The V gene lost 1 base and the J gene lost 7 bases, with 8 bases spanning the gap. CDR3 sequence reads: CASSLIGGNSPLHF. CDR3 sequence (DNA): TGTGCCAGCAGCTTAATAGGAGGGAATTCACCCCTCCACTTT.

This clone is deemed medium-sized. The gene calls are TRBV7-8 and TRBJ2-3; weak D call: TRBD1 (6 bases). CDR1 and CDR2 from the germline V gene are SGHVS and FQNEAQ. The V end lost 8 bases, the J end lost 3 bases, and 15 bases lay between the germline ends. This CDR3 has 14 residues. This CDR3 is CASYSQGSTDTQYF. The CDR3 region has the DNA TGTGCCAGCTATTCCCAGGGGAGTACAGATACGCAGTATTTT.

The gene calls are TRBV7-3 and TRBJ1-1; possibly TRBD1 for D (5 bases). The germline gives CDR1 SGHTA, CDR2 FQGTGA. The V end was cut by 0 bases, the J end by 3 bases, with 5 bases between. The CDR3 runs 13 residues. The CDR3 loop is CASSLTGDTEAFF. CDR3 DNA: TGTGCCAGCAGCTTAACAGGGGACACTGAAGCTTTCTTT.

This chain uses TRBV11-3 with TRBJ2-1; D tentatively reads TRBD1 or TRBD2 (5 bases each). CDR1 SGHNT and CDR2 YENEEA come from the germline V gene. V was pared by 6 bases and J by 8 bases, with 23 bases between. The CDR3 loop spans 16 amino acids. CDR3 amino acids: CASSFNLGPSADEQFF. CDR3 bases: TGTGCCAGCAGTTTCAATCTGGGACCCTCTGCGGATGAGCAGTTCTTC.

V gene TRBV28 combines with J gene TRBJ1-4, with D possibly TRBD1 on 6 matching bases. This CDR3 comprises 16 residues. The germline V gene encodes CDR1 MDHEN and CDR2 SYDVKM. Trimming removed 4 bases at V and 5 bases at J, with 17 bases between. The chain's CDR3 is CASSSVLDGQNEKLFF. CDR3 DNA: TGTGCCAGCAGTTCAGTCCTCGACGGACAGAATGAAAAACTGTTTTTT.

This sequence joins TRBV4-1 and TRBJ2-5; 10 positions match TRBD2. Germline lookup yields CDR1 MGHRA and CDR2 YSYEKL. With V trimmed by 0 bases and J by 9 bases, 7 bases remained unmatched. The length of the CDR3 is 15 residues. The CDR3 DNA is TGCGCCAGCAGCCAAGAGGGCACAGCGGGGGGGGCCCAGTACTTC. It is translated as CASSQEGTAGGAQYF.

The gene calls are TRBV30 and TRBJ1-1; 7 bases agree with TRBD1. There are 12 residues in the CDR3. Trimming took 0 bases from V and 8 from J; bases not matched to a gene: 3. The germline V gene encodes CDR1 GTSNPN and CDR2 SVGIG (reference sequence). CDR3 coding DNA: TGTGCCTGGAGTGTACAGGGGAGGGAAGCTTTCTTT. It encodes CAWSVQGREAFF.

The chain uses TRBV5-4 and TRBJ1-1; D is unresolved. The CDR3 extends over 12 amino acids. Trimming stripped 2 bases from V and 1 base from J, with 3 bases between. The germline V gene has CDR1 SGHNT and CDR2 YYREEE (reference sequence). The CDR3 DNA follows: TGTGCCAGCAGCTTCCGGAACACTGAAGCTTTCTTT. It is translated as CASSFRNTEAFF.

This clone has just a few counts. The chain joins TRBV29-1 to TRBJ2-3; TRBD1 is a possible D gene (5 bases). The V gene's germline CDR1 is SQVTM and CDR2 ANQGSEA. Trimming removed 0 bases from V and 1 base from J, with 14 bases in between. This CDR3 contains 16 residues. The CDR3: CSVEDWGSRGTDTQYF. CDR3 bases: TGCAGCGTTGAAGACTGGGGCTCCCGGGGCACAGATACGCAGTATTTT.

The V and J genes are TRBV11-2 and TRBJ1-2; 7 positions agree with TRBD1. This CDR3 has 14 residues. Losses at the gene ends were 2 bases for V and 4 bases for J; bases not matched to a gene: 4. Germline CDR1 is SGHAT and CDR2 is FQNNGV. CDR3 amino acids: CASSLLTGLYGYTF. The CDR3 DNA reads TGTGCCAGCAGCTTATTGACAGGGCTCTATGGCTACACCTTC.

The chain uses TRBV10-3 and TRBJ2-3; tentatively, D is TRBD2 (7 bases). CDR1 and CDR2 from the germline V gene are ENHRY and SYGVKD. V was clipped by 10 bases and J by 5 bases, with 16 bases between them. The length of the CDR3 is 13 residues. CDR3 DNA: TGTGCCACCGGGGGGCAGGATCAAGATACGCAGTATTTT. Translating gives CATGGQDQDTQYF.

The chain is built from TRBV9 and TRBJ2-5, with D possibly TRBD2 on 6 matching bases. Germline CDR1 is SGDLS and CDR2 is YYNGEE. V dropped 4 bases and J dropped 4 bases, with 11 bases sitting between them. This CDR3 contains 13 residues. The CDR3 region is CASSTRLGETQYF. The CDR3 DNA is TGTGCCAGCAGCACCCGACTAGGAGAGACCCAGTACTTC. The whole variable domain, filled in from reference TRBV9 and TRBJ2-5, reads DSGVTQTPKHLITATGQRVTLRCSPRSGDLSVYWYQQSLDQGLQFLIQYYNGEERAKGNILERFSAQQFPDLHSELNLSSLELGDSALYFCASSTRLGETQYFGPGTRLLVL.

The chain employs TRBV19 and TRBJ1-2; weak D call: TRBD1 (5 bases). The CDR3 covers 15 residues. The germline V gene has CDR1 LNHDA and CDR2 SQIVND (reference sequence). V was cut by 2 bases and J by 3 bases, with 13 bases left in between. CDR3 protein: CASSIFRGTDYGYTF. CDR3 sequence (DNA): TGTGCCAGTAGTATATTCCGGGGGACGGACTATGGCTACACCTTC.

V and J are TRBV7-2 and TRBJ1-2; D is perhaps TRBD1 (5 bases). This CDR3 has 13 amino acids. V gave up 4 bases and J gave up 3 bases, with 9 bases separating them. Germline lookup yields CDR1 SGHTA and CDR2 FQGNSA. CDR3 sequence (DNA): TGTGCCAGCAGCTATCAGGGAGACTATGGCTACACCTTC. Its translation: CASSYQGDYGYTF.

The J gene is TRBJ1-1, the V gene TRBV7-9; a weak D match, TRBD1 (6 bases). V gave up 5 bases and J gave up 0 bases, with 22 bases separating them. The CDR3 is 18 residues long. Germline assignment: CDR1 SEHNR and CDR2 FQNEAQ (reference sequence). The DNA for the CDR3 is TGTGCCAGCAGCCCCGGTGGGGGGGCCCTCCCTTTGAACACTGAAGCTTTCTTT. Its protein is CASSPGGGALPLNTEAFF.

CDR3 amino acids: CASSLSGLGYNEQFF. The DNA of the CDR3 is TGTGCCAGCAGTCTTAGCGGGCTGGGCTACAATGAGCAGTTCTTC. The chain uses TRBV28 and TRBJ2-1, with 7 bases fitting TRBD2. CDR1 is MDHEN and CDR2 is SYDVKM in the germline V gene. The CDR3 consists of 15 residues. Unmatched junction bases numbered 7, after V lost 5 bases and J lost 3 bases. Full variable domain (outside the CDR3, taken from reference TRBV28 and TRBJ2-1): DVKVTQSSRYLVKRTGEKVFLECVQDMDHENMFWYRQDPGLGLRLIYFSYDVKMKEKGDIPEGYSVSREKKERFSLILESASTNQTSMYLCASSLSGLGYNEQFFGPGTRLTVL.

V usage is TRBV7-2 and J usage is TRBJ2-1, with a possible D match to TRBD2 (6 bases). The germline V gene has CDR1 SGHTA and CDR2 FQGNSA. Trimming removed 5 bases from V and 4 bases from J, with 15 bases in between. This CDR3 comprises 15 residues. The CDR3 reads CASSPQSGDYNEQFF. The CDR3 nucleotides are TGTGCCAGCAGCCCTCAGTCGGGGGATTACAATGAGCAGTTCTTC.

This clone has a handful of counts. The chain combines TRBV18 with TRBJ2-1; D uncertain. Trimming stripped 3 bases from V and 10 bases from J, with 10 bases between. Germline V gives CDR1 KGHSH, CDR2 LQKENI. The CDR3 contains 12 residues. The CDR3 loop reads CASSPLSLEQFF. CDR3 in DNA: TGTGCCAGCTCACCCCTTTCTTTGGAGCAGTTCTTC.

This clone was detected only once. The V and J genes are TRBV3-1 (or the pseudogene TRBV3-2) and TRBJ2-7; TRBD2 might be the D (6 bases). Germline V CDR1 and CDR2: LGHDT, YNNKEL (reference sequence). Trimming took 3 bases from V and 4 from J, leaving 16 bases between them. CDR3 length: 15 amino acids. The CDR3 DNA reads as TGTGCCAGCAGCCATGCTTCCGGGACTCGGTACGAGCAGTACTTC. Translation: CASSHASGTRYEQYF.

The chain is built from TRBV27 and TRBJ1-1; 7 nucleotides align to TRBD1. The CDR3 loop spans 14 amino acids. Germline assignment: CDR1 MNHEY and CDR2 SMNVEV (reference sequence). J was trimmed by 7 bases and V by 7 bases; bases with no gene match: 12. The CDR3 nucleotides read TGTGCCAGCACCTCACCGCGGACAGGAAATGAAGCTTTCTTT. Its protein product is CASTSPRTGNEAFF.

In this sample, this clone turned up a few times. The chain has TRBV5-1 and TRBJ1-4, with 7 bases aligning to TRBD1. The CDR3 is made up of 15 amino acids. With 1 base clipped from V and 3 bases from J, the junction kept 3 bases outside the gene matches. CDR1 SGHRS and CDR2 YFSETQ come from the germline V gene. The CDR3 sequence: CASSLRGTANEKLFF. CDR3 nucleotide sequence: TGCGCCAGCAGCTTGAGAGGGACAGCTAATGAAAAACTGTTTTTT.

The rearrangement joins TRBV19 to TRBJ2-2; 7 positions match TRBD2. CDR1 is LNHDA, CDR2 SQIVND, per germline (reference sequence). With V trimmed by 1 base and J by 0 bases, 2 bases remained unmatched. The CDR3 loop spans 16 amino acids. CDR3 sequence reads: CASSIGSGANTGELFF. The CDR3 DNA sequence: TGTGCCAGTAGTATAGGCAGCGGGGCGAACACCGGGGAGCTGTTTTTT.

V is TRBV19 and J is TRBJ1-3; D is unresolved. Germline lookup yields CDR1 LNHDA and CDR2 SQIVND (reference sequence). The CDR3 has 13 residues. Trimming stripped 8 bases from V and 0 bases from J, with 8 bases between. This CDR3 is CASSGSSGNTIYF. As DNA, the CDR3 is TGTGCCAGTTCTGGTAGCTCTGGAAACACCATATATTTT.

The gene calls are TRBV30 and TRBJ1-5, with TRBD1 matching over 10 bases. This CDR3 comprises 14 residues. Looked up from germline, CDR1 is GTSNPN and CDR2 is SVGIG (reference sequence). V lost 4 bases and J lost 9; bases outside the gene matches: 9. CDR3 sequence (DNA): TGTGCCTGGACCCCGGGACAGGGGTTAGGGCCCCAGCATTTT. As protein: CAWTPGQGLGPQHF. Looking up the rest from reference TRBV30 and TRBJ1-5 gives the full variable domain: SQTIHQWPATLVQPVGSPLSLECTVEGTSNPNLYWYRQAAGRGLQLLFYSVGIGQISSEVPQNLSASRPQDRQFILSSKKLLLSDSGFYLCAWTPGQGLGPQHFGDGTRLSIL.

The V call is TRBV7-8, the J call TRBJ1-2, with D possibly being TRBD1 (5 bases). The CDR3 is 14 residues long. Per germline, CDR1 SGHVS and CDR2 FQNEAQ. Trimming shortened V by 4 bases and J by 6 bases, and 15 bases separated the two germline ends. The CDR3 loop reads CASSSLGTSNGYTF. CDR3 bases: TGTGCCAGCAGCTCACTCGGGACGTCGAATGGCTACACCTTC.

The chain joins TRBV30 to TRBJ1-5, with D unclear. Germline V CDR1 and CDR2: GTSNPN, SVGIG (reference sequence). Trimming cost V 2 bases and J 6 bases, with 14 bases left between them. This CDR3 has 14 residues. The CDR3 region is CAWSSAPAGQPQHF. CDR3 coding DNA: TGTGCCTGGAGTTCGGCCCCGGCGGGTCAGCCCCAGCATTTT.